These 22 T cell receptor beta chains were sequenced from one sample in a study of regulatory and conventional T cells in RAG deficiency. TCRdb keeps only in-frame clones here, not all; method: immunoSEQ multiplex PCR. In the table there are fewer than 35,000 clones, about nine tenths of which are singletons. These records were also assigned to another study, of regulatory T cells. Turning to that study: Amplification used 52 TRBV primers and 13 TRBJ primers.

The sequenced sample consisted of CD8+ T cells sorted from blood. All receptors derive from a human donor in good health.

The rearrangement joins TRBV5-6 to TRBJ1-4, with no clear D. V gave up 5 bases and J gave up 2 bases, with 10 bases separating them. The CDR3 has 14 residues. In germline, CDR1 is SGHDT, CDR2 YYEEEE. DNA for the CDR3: TGTGCCAGCAGATTAAGGGCGACTAATGAAAAACTGTTTTTT. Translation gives CASRLRATNEKLFF.

In DNA form, the CDR3 reads TGTGCCAGCAGTCAACTACAGGGGATCGACCAGCCCCAGCATTTT. This codes for CASSQLQGIDQPQHF. The chain has TRBV28 and TRBJ1-5; 7 bases fit TRBD1. Germline V CDR1 and CDR2: MDHEN, SYDVKM. This CDR3 spans 15 amino acids. J lost 7 bases, V lost 5 bases, and 11 bases had no gene match.

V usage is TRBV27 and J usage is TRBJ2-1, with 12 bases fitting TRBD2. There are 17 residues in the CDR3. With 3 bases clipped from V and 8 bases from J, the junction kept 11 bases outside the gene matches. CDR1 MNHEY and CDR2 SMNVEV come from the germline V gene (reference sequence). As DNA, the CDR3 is TGTGCCAGCAGTTTGCTGGCTAGCGGGGGGGCCTCGGATGAGCAGTTCTTC. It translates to CASSLLASGGASDEQFF.

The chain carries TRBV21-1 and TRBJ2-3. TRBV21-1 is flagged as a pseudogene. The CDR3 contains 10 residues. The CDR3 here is CASGRYTQYF. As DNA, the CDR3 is TGTGCCAGCGGACGTTATACGCAGTATTTT.

As DNA, the CDR3 is TGTGCCTGGAGTGTACGGGGGGCGGTCTACGAGCAGTACTTC. This translates into CAWSVRGAVYEQYF. The chain employs TRBV30 and TRBJ2-7; D is perhaps TRBD2 (7 bases). V was pared by 0 bases and J by 3 bases, with 12 bases between. Germline CDR1 reads GTSNPN; CDR2 reads SVGIG (reference sequence). CDR3 length equals 14 residues.

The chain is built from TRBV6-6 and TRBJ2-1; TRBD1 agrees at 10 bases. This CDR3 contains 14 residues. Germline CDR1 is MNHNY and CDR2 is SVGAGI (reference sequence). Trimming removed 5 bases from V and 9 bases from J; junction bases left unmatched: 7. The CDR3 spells CASSPGQGWGEQFF. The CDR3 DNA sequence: TGTGCCAGCAGTCCGGGACAGGGGTGGGGTGAGCAGTTCTTC.

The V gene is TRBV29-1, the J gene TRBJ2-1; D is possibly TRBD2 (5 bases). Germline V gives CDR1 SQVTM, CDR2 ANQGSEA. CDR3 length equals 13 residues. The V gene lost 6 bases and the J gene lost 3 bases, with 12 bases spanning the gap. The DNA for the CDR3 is TGCAGCGTCCTACTAGACAACTACAATGAGCAGTTCTTC. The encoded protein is CSVLLDNYNEQFF.

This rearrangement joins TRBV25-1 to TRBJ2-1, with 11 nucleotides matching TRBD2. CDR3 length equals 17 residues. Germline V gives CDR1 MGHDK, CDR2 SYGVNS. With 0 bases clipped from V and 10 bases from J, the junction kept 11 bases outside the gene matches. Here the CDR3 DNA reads TGTGCCAGCAGTGAATATAGCGGGGGGGCCCTCGGTCTCGAGCAGTTCTTC. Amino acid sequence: CASSEYSGGALGLEQFF.

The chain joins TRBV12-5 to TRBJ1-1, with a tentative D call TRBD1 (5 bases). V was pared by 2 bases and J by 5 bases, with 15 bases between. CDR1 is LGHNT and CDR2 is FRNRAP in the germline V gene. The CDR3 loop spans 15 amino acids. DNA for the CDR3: TGTGCTAGTGGTTTGTTTGTTGCAGGGCTGACTGAAGCTTTCTTT. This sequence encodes CASGLFVAGLTEAFF.

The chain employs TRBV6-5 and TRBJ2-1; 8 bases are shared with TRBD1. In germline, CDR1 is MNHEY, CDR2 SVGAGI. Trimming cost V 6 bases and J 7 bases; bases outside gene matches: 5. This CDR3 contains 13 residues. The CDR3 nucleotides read TGTGCCAGCAGACATACAGGGGGGAATGAGCAGTTCTTC. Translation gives CASRHTGGNEQFF.

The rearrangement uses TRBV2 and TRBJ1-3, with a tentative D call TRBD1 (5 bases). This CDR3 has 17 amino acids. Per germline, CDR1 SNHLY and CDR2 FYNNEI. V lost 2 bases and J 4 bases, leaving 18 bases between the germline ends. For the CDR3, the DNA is TGTGCCAGCAGTGAAAGGGGATTCGAATCGGGCGGAAACACCATATATTTT. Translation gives CASSERGFESGGNTIYF. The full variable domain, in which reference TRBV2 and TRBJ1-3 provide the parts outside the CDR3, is EPEVTQTPSHQVTQMGQEVILRCVPISNHLYFYWYRQILGQKVEFLVSFYNNEISEKSEIFDDQFSVERPDGSNFTLKIRSTKLEDSAMYFCASSERGFESGGNTIYFGEGSWLTVV.

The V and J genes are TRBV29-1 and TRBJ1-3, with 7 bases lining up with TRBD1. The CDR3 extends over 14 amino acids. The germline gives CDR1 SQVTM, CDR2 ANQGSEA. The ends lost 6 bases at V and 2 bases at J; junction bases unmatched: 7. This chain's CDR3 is CSVRQGGTGNTIYF. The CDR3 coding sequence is TGCAGCGTAAGACAGGGAGGAACTGGAAACACCATATATTTT.

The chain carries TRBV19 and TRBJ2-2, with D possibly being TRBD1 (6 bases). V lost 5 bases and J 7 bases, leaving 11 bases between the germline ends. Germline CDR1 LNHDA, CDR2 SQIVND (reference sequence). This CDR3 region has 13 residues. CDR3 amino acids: CASSLQGNGELFF. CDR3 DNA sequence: TGTGCCAGTAGTCTTCAGGGGAACGGGGAGCTGTTTTTT.

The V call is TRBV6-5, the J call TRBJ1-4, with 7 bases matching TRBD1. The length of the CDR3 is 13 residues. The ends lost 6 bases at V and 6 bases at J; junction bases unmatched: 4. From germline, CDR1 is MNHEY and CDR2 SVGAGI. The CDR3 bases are TGTGCCAGCAGCCGGACAGGAGATGAAAAACTGTTTTTT. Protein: CASSRTGDEKLFF.

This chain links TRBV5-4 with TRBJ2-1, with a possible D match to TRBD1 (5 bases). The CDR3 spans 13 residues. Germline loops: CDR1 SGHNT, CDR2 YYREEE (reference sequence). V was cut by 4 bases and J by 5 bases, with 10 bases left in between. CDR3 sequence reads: CASSMPGNNEQFF. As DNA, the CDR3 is TGTGCCAGCAGCATGCCAGGGAACAATGAGCAGTTCTTC.

The CDR3 spells CASSHPTRATYEQYF. The CDR3 DNA reads TGCGCCAGCAGCCACCCGACCAGGGCAACCTACGAGCAGTACTTC. The V and J genes are TRBV4-1 and TRBJ2-7; perhaps TRBD1 as D (5 bases). Germline values: CDR1 MGHRA, CDR2 YSYEKL. With 3 bases removed from V and 2 bases from J, the gap between germline ends came to 14 bases. This CDR3 is built from 15 residues.

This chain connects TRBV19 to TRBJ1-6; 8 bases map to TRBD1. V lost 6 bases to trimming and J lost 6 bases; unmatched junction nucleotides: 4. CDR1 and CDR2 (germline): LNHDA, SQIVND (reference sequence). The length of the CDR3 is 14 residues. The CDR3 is CASRETGVNSPLHF. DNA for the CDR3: TGTGCCAGTAGGGAGACAGGGGTTAATTCACCCCTCCACTTT.

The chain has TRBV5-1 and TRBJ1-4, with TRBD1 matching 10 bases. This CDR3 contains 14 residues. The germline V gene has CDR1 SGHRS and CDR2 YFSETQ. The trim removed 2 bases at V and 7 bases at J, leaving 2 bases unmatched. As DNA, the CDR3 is TGCGCCAGCAGCTTAGACAGGGGGCGTGAAAAACTGTTTTTT. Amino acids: CASSLDRGREKLFF. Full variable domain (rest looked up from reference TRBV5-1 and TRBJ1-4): KAGVTQTPRYLIKTRGQQVTLSCSPISGHRSVSWYQQTPGQGLQFLFEYFSETQRNKGNFPGRFSGRQFSNSRSEMNVSTLELGDSALYLCASSLDRGREKLFFGSGTQLSVL.

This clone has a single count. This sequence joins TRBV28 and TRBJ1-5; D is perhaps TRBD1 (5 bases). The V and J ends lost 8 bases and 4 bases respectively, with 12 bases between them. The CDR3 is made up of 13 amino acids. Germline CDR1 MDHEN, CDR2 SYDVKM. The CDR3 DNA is TGTGCCAGCCACGACAGACGGAATCAGCCCCAGCATTTT. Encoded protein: CASHDRRNQPQHF.

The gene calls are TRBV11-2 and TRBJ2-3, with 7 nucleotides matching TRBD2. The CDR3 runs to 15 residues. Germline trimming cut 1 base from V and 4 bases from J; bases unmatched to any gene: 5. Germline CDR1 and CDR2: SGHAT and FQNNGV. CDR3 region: CASSLVSGGSDTQYF. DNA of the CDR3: TGTGCCAGCAGCTTAGTATCGGGGGGTTCAGATACGCAGTATTTT. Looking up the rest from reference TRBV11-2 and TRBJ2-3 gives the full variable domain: EAGVAQSPRYKIIEKRQSVAFWCNPISGHATLYWYQQILGQGPKLLIQFQNNGVVDDSQLPKDRFSAERLKGVDSTLKIQPAKLEDSAVYLCASSLVSGGSDTQYFGPGTRLTVL.

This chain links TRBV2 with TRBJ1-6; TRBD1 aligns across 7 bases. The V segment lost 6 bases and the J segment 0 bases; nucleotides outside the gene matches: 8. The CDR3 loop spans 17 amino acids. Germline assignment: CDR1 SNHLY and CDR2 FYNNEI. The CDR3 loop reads CASRPTGMSSYNSPLHF. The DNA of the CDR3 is TGTGCCAGCAGACCGACAGGGATGAGCTCCTATAATTCACCCCTCCACTTT.

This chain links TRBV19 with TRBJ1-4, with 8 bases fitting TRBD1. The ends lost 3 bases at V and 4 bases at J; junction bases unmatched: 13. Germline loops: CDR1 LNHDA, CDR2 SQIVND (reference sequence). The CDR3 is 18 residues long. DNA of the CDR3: TGTGCCAGTAGTATTTCGCCTGGACAGGGCCACTATAATGAAAAACTGTTTTTT. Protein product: CASSISPGQGHYNEKLFF. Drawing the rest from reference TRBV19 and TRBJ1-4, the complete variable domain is DGGITQSPKYLFRKEGQNVTLSCEQNLNHDAMYWYRQDPGQGLRLIYYSQIVNDFQKGDIAEGYSVSREKKESFPLTVTSAQKNPTAFYLCASSISPGQGHYNEKLFFGSGTQLSVL.